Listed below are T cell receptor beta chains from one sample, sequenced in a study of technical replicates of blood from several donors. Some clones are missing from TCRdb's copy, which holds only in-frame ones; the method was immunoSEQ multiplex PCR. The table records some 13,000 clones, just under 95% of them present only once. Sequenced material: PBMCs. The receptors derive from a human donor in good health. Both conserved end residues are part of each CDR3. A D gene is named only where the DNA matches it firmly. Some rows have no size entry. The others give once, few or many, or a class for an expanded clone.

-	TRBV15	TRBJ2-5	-	TGTGCCACCAGCAGAGGTCGGGTAGCCGAGACCCAGTACTTC	CATSRGRVAETQYF
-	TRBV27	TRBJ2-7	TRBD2	TGTGCCAGCAGTTCCCGGGGGGGCGGGCCCTACGAGCAGTACTTC	CASSSRGGGPYEQYF
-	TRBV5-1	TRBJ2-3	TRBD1	TGCGCCAGCAGCCCCGACAGGGGCGGAGATACGCAGTATTTT	CASSPDRGGDTQYF
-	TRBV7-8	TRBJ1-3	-	TGTGCCAGCAGCCATCCATTAGCAGGGGACGGAAACACCATATATTTT	CASSHPLAGDGNTIYF
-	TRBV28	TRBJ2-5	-	TGTGCCAGCAAGGAGGGCAGGGGGTACCAAGAGACCCAGTACTTC	CASKEGRGYQETQYF
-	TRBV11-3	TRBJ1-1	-	TGTGCCAGCAGCTTAGGGGACCGGGGGGGTACTGAAGCTTTCTTT	CASSLGDRGGTEAFF
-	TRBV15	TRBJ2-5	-	TGTGCCACCAGCAGAGATTGGGCGGTGGGGCGTCACGAGACCCAGTACTTC	CATSRDWAVGRHETQYF
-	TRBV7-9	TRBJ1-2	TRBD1	TGTGCCAGCAGCCAGCCGGGACAGGGGGTTGGCTACACCTTC	CASSQPGQGVGYTF
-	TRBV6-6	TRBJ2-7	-	TGTGCCAGCAGAAGGGCAGGGCCCTACGAGCAGTACTTC	CASRRAGPYEQYF
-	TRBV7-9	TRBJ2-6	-	TGTGCCAGCAGCTTAGCGTTTGCGGGAAGAGGTGGTGGGGCCAACGTCCTGACTTTC	CASSLAFAGRGGGANVLTF
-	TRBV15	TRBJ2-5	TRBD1	TGTGCCACCAGCAGCGGGACAGGGGAAGAGACCCAGTACTTC	CATSSGTGEETQYF
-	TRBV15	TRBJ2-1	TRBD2	TGTGCCACCAGCACCAGCGGGAGTTGGAATACTGAGCAGTTCTTC	CATSTSGSWNTEQFF
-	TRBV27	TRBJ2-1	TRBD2	TGTGCCAGCAGCCCCGGACTAGCGGGAACCTACAATGAGCAGTTCTTC	CASSPGLAGTYNEQFF
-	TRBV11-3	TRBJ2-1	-	TGTGCCAGCAGCTTAGGCGGTCACTCCTACAATGAGCAGTTCTTC	CASSLGGHSYNEQFF
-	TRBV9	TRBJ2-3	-	TGTGCCAGCAGCGTAGGTACTCGCACAGATACGCAGTATTTT	CASSVGTRTDTQYF
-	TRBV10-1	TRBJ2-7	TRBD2	TGCGCCAGCAGCCTAGCGGGAGGACGCGAGCAGTACTTC	CASSLAGGREQYF
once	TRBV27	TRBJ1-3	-	TGTGCCAGCAGTCGATGGCGCGGTTCTGGAAACACCATATATTTT	CASSRWRGSGNTIYF
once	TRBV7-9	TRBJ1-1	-	TGTGCCAGCAGCTTAGGCAGGGCAGAGTCAGCTTTCTTT	CASSLGRAESAFF
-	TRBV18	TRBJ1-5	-	TGTGCCAGCTCCACGGGGGAGGATCAGCCCCAGCATTTT	CASSTGEDQPQHF
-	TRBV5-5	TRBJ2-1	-	TGTGCCAGCAGCTTGGCCCCCAGCGAATCCTACAATGAGCAGTTCTTC	CASSLAPSESYNEQFF
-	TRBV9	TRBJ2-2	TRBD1	TGTGCCAGCAGCGTAGTAGGGGGCTCTGGGACCGGGGAGCTGTTTTTT	CASSVVGGSGTGELFF
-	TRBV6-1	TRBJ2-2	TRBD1	TGTGCCAGCCGGCCGGGACAGGGCGACACCGGGGAGCTGTTTTTT	CASRPGQGDTGELFF
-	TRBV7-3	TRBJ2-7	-	TGTGCCAGCAGCTTAATGGGAGGCCCCTACGAGCAGTACTTC	CASSLMGGPYEQYF
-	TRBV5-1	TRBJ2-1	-	TGCGCCAGCAGAAGCGGGCCGCGCAATGAGCAGTTCTTC	CASRSGPRNEQFF
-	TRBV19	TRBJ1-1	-	TGTGCCAGTCGAAACAGGGCGAGGACTGAAGCTTTCTTT	CASRNRARTEAFF
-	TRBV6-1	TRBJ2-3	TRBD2	TGTGCCAGCAGTGAACCCCGCCTAGCGGGAGCAGATACGCAGTATTTT	CASSEPRLAGADTQYF
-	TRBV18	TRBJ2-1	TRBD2	TGTGCCAGCTCACCACAAGCGGGAGGAAGCTCCTACAATGAGCAGTTCTTC	CASSPQAGGSSYNEQFF
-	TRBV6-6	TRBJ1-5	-	TGTGCCAGCAGTACAGGACAAAGTAATAGCAATCAGCCCCAGCATTTT	CASSTGQSNSNQPQHF
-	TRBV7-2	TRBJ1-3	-	TGTGCCAGCAGCTCAGGGGAAGGGGACACCATATATTTT	CASSSGEGDTIYF
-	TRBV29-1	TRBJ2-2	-	TGCAGCGCCTACCGTAACACCGGGGAGCTGTTTTTT	CSAYRNTGELFF